This T cell receptor (beta chain) was profiled in a study of blood T cell repertoires in COVID-19. On the study more broadly: Acute and convalescent COVID-19 samples came from the United States, Italy and Spain.

This clone occurred a few times. The study assigned cohorts using participant-reported clinical history. The length of the CDR3 is 14 residues. Germline trimming cut 0 bases from V and 6 bases from J; bases unmatched to any gene: 3. Germline V gives CDR1 LNHDA, CDR2 SQIVND (reference sequence). As originally analysed: Nucleated cell counts were estimated from reference gene primer amplification. The data were produced by immunoSEQ multiplex PCR, yet TCRdb's version contains in-frame clones alone and is incomplete. Clonal size and the V and J genes are those of that table, whereas D and trimming came from the DNA. The sample has about 240,000 clones; around 85% are singletons.

The receptor was isolated from a woman in her 40s with acute COVID-19. The sample comprised PBMCs or T cells enriched from blood (not recorded which). The chain couples TRBV19 to TRBJ1-2; 8 bases match TRBD1. The CDR3, as DNA: TGTGCCAGTAGTATAGACAGGGGGCCGGATGGCTACACCTTC. Amino acids: CASSIDRGPDGYTF.